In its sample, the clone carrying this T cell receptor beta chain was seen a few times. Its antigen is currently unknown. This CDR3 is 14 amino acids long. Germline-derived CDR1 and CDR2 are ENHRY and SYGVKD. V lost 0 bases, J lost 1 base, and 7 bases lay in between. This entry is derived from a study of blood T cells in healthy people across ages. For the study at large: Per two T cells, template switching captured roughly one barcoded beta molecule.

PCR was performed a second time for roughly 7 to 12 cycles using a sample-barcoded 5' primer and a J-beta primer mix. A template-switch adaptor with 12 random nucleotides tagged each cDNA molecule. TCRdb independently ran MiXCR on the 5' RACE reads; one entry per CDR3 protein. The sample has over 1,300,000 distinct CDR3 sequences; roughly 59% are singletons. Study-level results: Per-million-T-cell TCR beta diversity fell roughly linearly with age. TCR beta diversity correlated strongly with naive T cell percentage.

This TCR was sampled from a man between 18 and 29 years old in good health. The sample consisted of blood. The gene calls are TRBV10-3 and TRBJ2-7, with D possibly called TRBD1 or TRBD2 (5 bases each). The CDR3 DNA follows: TGTGCCATCAGTGAGTCTTGGGGGTCCTACGAGCAGTACTTC. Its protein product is CAISESWGSYEQYF.